This T cell receptor (beta chain) is drawn from a study of Graves' ophthalmopathy and Graves' hyperthyroidism. Study-wide findings and caveats: Most thyroid clonotypes expanded beyond 0.001 frequency were also found in blood. At 60% to 71% sensitivity and approximately 72% specificity, the model predicted progression of the ophthalmopathy.

A few counts support this clonotype. Its antigen is not identified. Moderate-to-severe activity, CAS ≥3, NOSPECS ≥4 and duration under 3 months were recorded for donors with ophthalmopathy. Patients were left out if they had other autoimmune diseases, uncontrolled infections, pregnancy or lactation. The trim removed 3 bases at V and 5 bases at J, leaving 15 bases unmatched. The length of the CDR3 is 17 residues. The germline gives CDR1 LGHDT, CDR2 YNNKEL (reference sequence). CDR3 regions of TCR beta were amplified from RNA transcripts. RT-PCR was first run with HTBI primers, then multiplex PCR in a second round. TCRdb reanalysed the multiplex PCR reads using MiXCR and keeps one entry per CDR3 protein. The sample consists of hundreds of thousands of distinct CDR3 sequences, around 14% of them appearing once.

Sample: blood. This TCR derives from a young woman with Graves' ophthalmopathy. The chain combines TRBV3-1 with TRBJ2-5; 7 bases are a match to TRBD1. CDR3 nucleotides: TGTGCCAGCAGCCATTCGGGACAGTTCGGGCCGCGGGAGACCCAGTACTTC. Translation: CASSHSGQFGPRETQYF.